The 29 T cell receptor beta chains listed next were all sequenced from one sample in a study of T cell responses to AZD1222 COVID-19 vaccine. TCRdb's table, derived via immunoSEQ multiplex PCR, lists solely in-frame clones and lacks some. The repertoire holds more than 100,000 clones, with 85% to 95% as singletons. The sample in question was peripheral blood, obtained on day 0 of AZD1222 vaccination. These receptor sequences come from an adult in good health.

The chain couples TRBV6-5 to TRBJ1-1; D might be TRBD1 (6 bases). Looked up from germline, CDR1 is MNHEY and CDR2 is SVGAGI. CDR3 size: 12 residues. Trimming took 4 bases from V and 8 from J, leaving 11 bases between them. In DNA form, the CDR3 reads TGTGCCAGCAGTTCTACAGGGAGGGAAGCTTTCTTT. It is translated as CASSSTGREAFF.

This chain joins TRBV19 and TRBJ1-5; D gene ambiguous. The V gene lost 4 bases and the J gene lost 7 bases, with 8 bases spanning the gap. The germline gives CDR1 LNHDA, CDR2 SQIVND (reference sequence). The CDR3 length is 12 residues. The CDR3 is CASSSQGQPQHF. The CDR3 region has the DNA TGTGCCAGTAGTAGCCAAGGGCAGCCCCAGCATTTT.

DNA for the CDR3: TGCGCCAGCAGCGATAGTCTTCAGGGGGATGTCACTGAAGCTTTCTTT. Translating gives CASSDSLQGDVTEAFF. The rearrangement uses TRBV4-1 and TRBJ1-1, with 7 bases matching TRBD1. Germline-derived CDR1 and CDR2 are MGHRA and YSYEKL. V lost 5 bases, J lost 4 bases, and 13 bases stayed unmatched. CDR3 length: 16 residues.

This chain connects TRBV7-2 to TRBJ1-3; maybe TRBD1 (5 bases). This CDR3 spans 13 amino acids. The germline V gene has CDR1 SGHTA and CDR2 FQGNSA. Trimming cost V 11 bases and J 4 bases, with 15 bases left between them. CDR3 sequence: CACRQGAGNTIYF. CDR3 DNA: TGTGCCTGCCGTCAAGGGGCGGGAAACACCATATATTTT.

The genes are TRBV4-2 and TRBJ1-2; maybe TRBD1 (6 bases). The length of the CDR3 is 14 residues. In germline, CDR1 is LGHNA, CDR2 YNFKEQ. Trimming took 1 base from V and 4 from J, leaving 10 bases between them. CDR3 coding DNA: TGTGCCAGCAGCCAAGCTCCGACAGGCTATGGCTACACCTTC. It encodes CASSQAPTGYGYTF.

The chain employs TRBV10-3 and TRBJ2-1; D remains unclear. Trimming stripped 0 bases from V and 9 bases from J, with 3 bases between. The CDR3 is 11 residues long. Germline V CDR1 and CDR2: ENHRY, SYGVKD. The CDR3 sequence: CAISESGEQFF. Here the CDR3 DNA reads TGTGCCATCAGTGAGTCCGGTGAGCAGTTCTTC.

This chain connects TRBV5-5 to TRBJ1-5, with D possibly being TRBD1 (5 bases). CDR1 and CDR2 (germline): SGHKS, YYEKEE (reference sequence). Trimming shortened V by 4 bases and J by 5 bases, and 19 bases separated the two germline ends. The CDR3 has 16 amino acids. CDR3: CASSLRMFQGDQPQHF. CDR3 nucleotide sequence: TGTGCCAGCAGCCTCAGAATGTTCCAGGGAGATCAGCCCCAGCATTTT.

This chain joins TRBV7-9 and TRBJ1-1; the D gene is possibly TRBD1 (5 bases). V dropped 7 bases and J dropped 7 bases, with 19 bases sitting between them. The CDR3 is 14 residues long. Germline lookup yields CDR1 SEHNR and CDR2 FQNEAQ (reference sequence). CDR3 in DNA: TGTGCCAGCAACCCCCTCGTGGGGGGGAGTGAAGCTTTCTTT. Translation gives CASNPLVGGSEAFF.

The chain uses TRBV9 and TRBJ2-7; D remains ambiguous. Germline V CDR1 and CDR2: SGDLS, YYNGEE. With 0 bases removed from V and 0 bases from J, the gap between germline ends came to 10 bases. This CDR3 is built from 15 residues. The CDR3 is CASSVGGSPSYEQYF. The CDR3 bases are TGTGCCAGCAGCGTAGGAGGCAGCCCCTCCTACGAGCAGTACTTC.

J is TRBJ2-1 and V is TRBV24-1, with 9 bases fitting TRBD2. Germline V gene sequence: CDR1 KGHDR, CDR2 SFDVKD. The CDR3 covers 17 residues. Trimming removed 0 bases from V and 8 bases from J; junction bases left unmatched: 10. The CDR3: CATSDLASGTPRDEQFF. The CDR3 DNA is TGTGCCACCAGTGATTTGGCTAGCGGGACCCCTCGGGATGAGCAGTTCTTC.

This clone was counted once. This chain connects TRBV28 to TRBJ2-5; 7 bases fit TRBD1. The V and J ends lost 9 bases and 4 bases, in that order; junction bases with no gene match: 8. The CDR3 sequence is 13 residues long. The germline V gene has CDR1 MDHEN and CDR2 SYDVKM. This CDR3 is CASKVGTVETQYF. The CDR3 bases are TGTGCCAGTAAGGTGGGGACAGTAGAGACCCAGTACTTC.

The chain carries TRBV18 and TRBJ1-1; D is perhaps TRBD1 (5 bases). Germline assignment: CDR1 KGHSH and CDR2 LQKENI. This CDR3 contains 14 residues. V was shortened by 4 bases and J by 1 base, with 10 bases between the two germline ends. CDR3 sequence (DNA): TGTGCCAGCTCACTTCCCGGGACGAACACTGAAGCTTTCTTT. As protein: CASSLPGTNTEAFF.

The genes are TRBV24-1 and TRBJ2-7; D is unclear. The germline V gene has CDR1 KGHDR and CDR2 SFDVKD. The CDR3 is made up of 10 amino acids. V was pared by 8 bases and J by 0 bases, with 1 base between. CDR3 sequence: CATNSYEQYV. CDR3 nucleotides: TGTGCCACCAACTCCTACGAGCAGTACGTC.

The CDR3 loop reads CASARLQGQYGYTF. Written as DNA, the CDR3 is TGTGCCAGCGCCCGGTTACAGGGTCAGTATGGCTACACCTTC. The V call is TRBV9, the J call TRBJ1-2; weak D call: TRBD1 (6 bases). Trimming removed 7 bases at V and 5 bases at J, with 18 bases between. Per germline, CDR1 SGDLS and CDR2 YYNGEE. CDR3 length: 14 amino acids.

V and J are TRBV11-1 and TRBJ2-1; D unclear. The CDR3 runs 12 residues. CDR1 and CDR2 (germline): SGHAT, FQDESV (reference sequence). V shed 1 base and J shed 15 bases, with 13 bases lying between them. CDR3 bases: TGTGCCAGCAGCTTAGAATCGGCAAGGCGGTTCTTC. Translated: CASSLESARRFF.

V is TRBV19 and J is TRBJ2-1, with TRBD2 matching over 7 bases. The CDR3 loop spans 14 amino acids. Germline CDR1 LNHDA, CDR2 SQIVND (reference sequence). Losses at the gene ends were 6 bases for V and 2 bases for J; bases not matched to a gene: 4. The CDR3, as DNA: TGTGCCAGTAGGGGAGGACTAGCCTACAATGAGCAGTTCTTC. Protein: CASRGGLAYNEQFF.

For the CDR3, the DNA is TGTGCCAGCAGTTACGGACCGATCTATGGCTACACCTTC. Protein product: CASSYGPIYGYTF. This chain uses TRBV28 with TRBJ1-2; no definite D call. This CDR3 has 13 residues. V dropped 4 bases and J dropped 4 bases, with 10 bases sitting between them. CDR1 is MDHEN, CDR2 SYDVKM, per germline.

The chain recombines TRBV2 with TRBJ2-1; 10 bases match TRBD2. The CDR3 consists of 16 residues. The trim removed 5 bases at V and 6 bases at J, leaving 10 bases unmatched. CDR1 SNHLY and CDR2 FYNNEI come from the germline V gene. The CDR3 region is CASSRGLAIASNEQFF. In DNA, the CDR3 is TGTGCCAGCAGTAGGGGACTAGCGATAGCATCCAATGAGCAGTTCTTC.

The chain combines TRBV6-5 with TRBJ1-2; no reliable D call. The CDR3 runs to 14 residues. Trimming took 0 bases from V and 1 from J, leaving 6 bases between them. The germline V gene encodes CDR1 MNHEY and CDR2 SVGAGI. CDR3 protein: CASSYSELNYGYTF. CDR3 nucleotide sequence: TGTGCCAGCAGTTACTCGGAGCTTAACTATGGCTACACCTTC.

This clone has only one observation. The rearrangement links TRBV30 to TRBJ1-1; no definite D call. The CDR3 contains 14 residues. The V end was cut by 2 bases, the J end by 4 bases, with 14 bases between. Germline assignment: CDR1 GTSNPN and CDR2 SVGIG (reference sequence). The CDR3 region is CAWSSLRAVTEAFF. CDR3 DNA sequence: TGTGCCTGGAGTTCGCTTAGGGCGGTCACTGAAGCTTTCTTT.

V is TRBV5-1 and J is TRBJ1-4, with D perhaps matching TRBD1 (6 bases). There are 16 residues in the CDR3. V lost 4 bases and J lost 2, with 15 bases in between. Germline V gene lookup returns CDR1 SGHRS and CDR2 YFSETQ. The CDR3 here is CASSVTGWGTNEKLFF. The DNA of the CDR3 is TGCGCCAGCAGCGTAACAGGGTGGGGGACTAATGAAAAACTGTTTTTT.

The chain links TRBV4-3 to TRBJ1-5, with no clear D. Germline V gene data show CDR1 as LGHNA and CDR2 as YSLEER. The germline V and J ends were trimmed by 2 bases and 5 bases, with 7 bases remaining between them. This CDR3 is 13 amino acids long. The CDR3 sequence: CASSQSEYQPQHF. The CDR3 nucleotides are TGCGCCAGCAGCCAATCAGAATATCAGCCCCAGCATTTT.

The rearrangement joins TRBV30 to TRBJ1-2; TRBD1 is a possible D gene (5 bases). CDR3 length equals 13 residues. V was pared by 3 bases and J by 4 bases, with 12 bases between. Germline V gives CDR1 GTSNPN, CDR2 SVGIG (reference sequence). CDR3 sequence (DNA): TGTGCCTGGAGGGCAGGGAGGGGCTATGGCTACACCTTC. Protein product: CAWRAGRGYGYTF.

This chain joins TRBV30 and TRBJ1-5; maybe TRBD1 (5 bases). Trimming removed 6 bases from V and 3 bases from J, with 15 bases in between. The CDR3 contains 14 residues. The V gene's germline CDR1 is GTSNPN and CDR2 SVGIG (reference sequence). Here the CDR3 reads CACTRGATNQPQHF. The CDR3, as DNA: TGTGCCTGTACCCGTGGGGCCACCAATCAGCCCCAGCATTTT.

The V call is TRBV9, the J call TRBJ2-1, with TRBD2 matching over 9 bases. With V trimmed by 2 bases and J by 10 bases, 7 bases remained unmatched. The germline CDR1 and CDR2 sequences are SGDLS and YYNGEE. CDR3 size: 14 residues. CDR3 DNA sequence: TGTGCCAGCAGCGTGTGGCGGGAGGGCCGGGAGCAGTTCTTC. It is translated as CASSVWREGREQFF.

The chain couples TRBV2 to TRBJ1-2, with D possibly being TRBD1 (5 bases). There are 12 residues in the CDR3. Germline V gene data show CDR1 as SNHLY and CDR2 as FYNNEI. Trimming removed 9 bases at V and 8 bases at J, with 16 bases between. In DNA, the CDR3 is TGTGCCAGAGACAGTAGTCGGGGCGGCTACACCTTC. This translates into CARDSSRGGYTF.

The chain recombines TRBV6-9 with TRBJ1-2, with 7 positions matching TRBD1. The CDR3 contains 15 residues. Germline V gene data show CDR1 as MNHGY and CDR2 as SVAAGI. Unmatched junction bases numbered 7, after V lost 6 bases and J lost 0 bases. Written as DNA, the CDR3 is TGTGCCAGCAGCCTAACAGGGGATCCTAACTATGGCTACACCTTC. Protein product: CASSLTGDPNYGYTF.

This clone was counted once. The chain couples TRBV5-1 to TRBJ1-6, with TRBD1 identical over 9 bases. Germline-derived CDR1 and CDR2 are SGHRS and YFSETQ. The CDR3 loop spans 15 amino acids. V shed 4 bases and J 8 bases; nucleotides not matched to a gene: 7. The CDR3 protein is CASSPGGQGYSPLHF. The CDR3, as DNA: TGCGCCAGCAGCCCGGGGGGACAGGGCTATTCACCCCTCCACTTT. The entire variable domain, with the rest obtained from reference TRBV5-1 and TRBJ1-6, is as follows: KAGVTQTPRYLIKTRGQQVTLSCSPISGHRSVSWYQQTPGQGLQFLFEYFSETQRNKGNFPGRFSGRQFSNSRSEMNVSTLELGDSALYLCASSPGGQGYSPLHFGNGTRLTVT.

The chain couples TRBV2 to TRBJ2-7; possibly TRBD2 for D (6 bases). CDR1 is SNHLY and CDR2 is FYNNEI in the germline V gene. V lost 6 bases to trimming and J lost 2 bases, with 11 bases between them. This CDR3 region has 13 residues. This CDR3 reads CASRGDWTYEQYF. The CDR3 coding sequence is TGTGCCAGCAGGGGGGACTGGACCTACGAGCAGTACTTC.